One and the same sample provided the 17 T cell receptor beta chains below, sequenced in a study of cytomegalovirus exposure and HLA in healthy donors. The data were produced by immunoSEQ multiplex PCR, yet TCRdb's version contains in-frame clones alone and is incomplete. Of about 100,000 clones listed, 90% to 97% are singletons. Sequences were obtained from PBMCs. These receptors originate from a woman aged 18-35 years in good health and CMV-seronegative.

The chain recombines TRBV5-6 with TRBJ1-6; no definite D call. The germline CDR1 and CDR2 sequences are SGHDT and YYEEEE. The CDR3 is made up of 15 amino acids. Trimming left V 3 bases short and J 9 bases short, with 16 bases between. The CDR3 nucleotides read TGTGCCAGCAGCTCGCTCGGAGGGCGGATTTCACCCCTCCACTTT. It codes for CASSSLGGRISPLHF.

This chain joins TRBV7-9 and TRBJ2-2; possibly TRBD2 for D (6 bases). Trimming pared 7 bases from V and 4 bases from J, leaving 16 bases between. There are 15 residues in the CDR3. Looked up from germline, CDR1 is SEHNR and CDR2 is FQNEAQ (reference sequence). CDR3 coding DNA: TGTGCCAGCAACCCGCGGAGGGACGGCACCGGGGAGCTGTTTTTT. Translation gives CASNPRRDGTGELFF.

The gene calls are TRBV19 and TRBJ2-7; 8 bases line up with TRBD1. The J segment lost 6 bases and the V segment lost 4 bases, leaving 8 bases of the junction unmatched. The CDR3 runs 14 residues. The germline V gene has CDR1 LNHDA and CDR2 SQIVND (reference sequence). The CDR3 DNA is TGTGCCAGTAGTAACGCCGGGACAGGTGCCGAGCAGTACTTC. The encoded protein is CASSNAGTGAEQYF.

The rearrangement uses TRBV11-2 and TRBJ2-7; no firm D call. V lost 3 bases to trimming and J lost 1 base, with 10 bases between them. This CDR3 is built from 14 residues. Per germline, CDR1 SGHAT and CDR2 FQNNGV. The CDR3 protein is CASSFSTDSYEQYF. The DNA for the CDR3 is TGTGCCAGCAGCTTTTCGACTGATTCCTACGAGCAGTACTTC.

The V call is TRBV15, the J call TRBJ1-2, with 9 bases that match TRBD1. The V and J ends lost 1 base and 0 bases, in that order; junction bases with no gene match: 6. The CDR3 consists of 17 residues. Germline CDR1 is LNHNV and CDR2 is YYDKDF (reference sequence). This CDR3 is CATSRGLGQGPNYGYTF. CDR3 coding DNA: TGTGCCACCAGCAGAGGTTTAGGACAGGGGCCTAACTATGGCTACACCTTC.

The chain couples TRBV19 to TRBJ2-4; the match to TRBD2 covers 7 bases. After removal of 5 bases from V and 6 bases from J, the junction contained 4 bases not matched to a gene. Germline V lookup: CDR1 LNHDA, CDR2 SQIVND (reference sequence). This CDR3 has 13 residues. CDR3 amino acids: CASSAGAPNIQYF. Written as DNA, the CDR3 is TGTGCCAGTAGTGCGGGAGCCCCAAACATTCAGTACTTC.

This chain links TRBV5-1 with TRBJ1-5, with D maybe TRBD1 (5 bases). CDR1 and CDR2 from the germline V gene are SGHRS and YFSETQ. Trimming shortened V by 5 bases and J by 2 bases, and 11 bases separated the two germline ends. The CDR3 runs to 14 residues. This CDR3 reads CASSSGGGNQPQHF. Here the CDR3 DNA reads TGCGCCAGCAGTTCCGGGGGGGGCAATCAGCCCCAGCATTTT. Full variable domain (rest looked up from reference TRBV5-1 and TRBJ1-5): KAGVTQTPRYLIKTRGQQVTLSCSPISGHRSVSWYQQTPGQGLQFLFEYFSETQRNKGNFPGRFSGRQFSNSRSEMNVSTLELGDSALYLCASSSGGGNQPQHFGDGTRLSIL.

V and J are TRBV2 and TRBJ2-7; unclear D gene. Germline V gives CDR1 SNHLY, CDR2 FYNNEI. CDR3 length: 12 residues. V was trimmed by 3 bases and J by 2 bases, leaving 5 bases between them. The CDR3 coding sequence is TGTGCCAGCAGTGAGGCCGCCTACGAGCAGTACTTC. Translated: CASSEAAYEQYF.

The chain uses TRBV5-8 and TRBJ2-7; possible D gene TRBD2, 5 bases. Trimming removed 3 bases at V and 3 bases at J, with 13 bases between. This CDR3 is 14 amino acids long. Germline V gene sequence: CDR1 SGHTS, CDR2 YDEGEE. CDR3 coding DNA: TGTGCCAGCAGCTGGCGGACTGAGAGCTACGAGCAGTACTTC. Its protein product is CASSWRTESYEQYF.

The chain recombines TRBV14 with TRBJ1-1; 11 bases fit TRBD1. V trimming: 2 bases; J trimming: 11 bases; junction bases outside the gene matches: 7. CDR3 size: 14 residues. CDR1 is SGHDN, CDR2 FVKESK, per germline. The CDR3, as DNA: TGTGCCAGCAGCCAATCGGGGACAGGGGGAACGGCTTTCTTT. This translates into CASSQSGTGGTAFF.

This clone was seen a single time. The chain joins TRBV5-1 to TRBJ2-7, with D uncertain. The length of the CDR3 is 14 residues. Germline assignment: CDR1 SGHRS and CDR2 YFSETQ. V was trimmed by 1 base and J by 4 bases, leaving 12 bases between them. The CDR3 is CASSLNVGSYEQYF. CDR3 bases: TGCGCCAGCAGCTTGAATGTCGGGTCGTACGAGCAGTACTTC.

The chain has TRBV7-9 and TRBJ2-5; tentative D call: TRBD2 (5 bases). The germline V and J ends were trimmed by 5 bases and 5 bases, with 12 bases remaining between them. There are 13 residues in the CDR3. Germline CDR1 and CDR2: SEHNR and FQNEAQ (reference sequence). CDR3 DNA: TGTGCCAGCAGCGAGAGGGTCGGGGAGACCCAGTACTTC. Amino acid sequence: CASSERVGETQYF.

This CDR3 is CASSLRSPWESPLHF. For the CDR3, the DNA is TGCGCCAGCAGCCTACGAAGCCCCTGGGAGTCACCCCTCCACTTT. This rearrangement joins TRBV5-1 to TRBJ1-6; D not resolved. V lost 4 bases and J 10 bases, leaving 18 bases between the germline ends. CDR1 and CDR2 (germline): SGHRS, YFSETQ. The CDR3 is 15 amino acids. The full variable domain, in which reference TRBV5-1 and TRBJ1-6 provide the parts outside the CDR3, is KAGVTQTPRYLIKTRGQQVTLSCSPISGHRSVSWYQQTPGQGLQFLFEYFSETQRNKGNFPGRFSGRQFSNSRSEMNVSTLELGDSALYLCASSLRSPWESPLHFGNGTRLTVT.

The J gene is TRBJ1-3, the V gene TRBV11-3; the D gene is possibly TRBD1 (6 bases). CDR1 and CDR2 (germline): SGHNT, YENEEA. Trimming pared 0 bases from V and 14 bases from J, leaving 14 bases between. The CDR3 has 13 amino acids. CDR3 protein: CASSLEAGQTLYF. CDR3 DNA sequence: TGTGCCAGCAGCTTAGAGGCTGGACAGACCCTATATTTT.

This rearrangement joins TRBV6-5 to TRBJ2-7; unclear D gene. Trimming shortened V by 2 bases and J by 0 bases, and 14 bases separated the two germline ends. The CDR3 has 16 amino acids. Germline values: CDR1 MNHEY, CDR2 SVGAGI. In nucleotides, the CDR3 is TGTGCCAGCAGTTACCCGAGTGCAGGCAGCTCCTACGAGCAGTACTTC. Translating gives CASSYPSAGSSYEQYF.

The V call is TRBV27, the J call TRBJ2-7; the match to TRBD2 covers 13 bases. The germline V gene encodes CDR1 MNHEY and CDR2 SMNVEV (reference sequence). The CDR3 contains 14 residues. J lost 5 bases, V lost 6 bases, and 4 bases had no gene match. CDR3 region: CASRPGTSGNEQYF. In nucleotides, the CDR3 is TGTGCCAGCAGACCTGGGACTAGCGGGAACGAGCAGTACTTC.

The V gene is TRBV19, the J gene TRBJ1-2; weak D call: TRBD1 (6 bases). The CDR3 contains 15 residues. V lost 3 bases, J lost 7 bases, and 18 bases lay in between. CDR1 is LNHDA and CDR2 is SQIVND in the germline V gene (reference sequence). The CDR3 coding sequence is TGTGCCAGTAGTATGTCGTCGGGGGGCGCGGGTGGCTACACCTTC. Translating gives CASSMSSGGAGGYTF.